This T cell receptor beta chain was found in a study of tissue T cells after allogeneic stem cell transplantation (dated 2022 in TCRdb). A note on the overall study: When multiple samples of a tissue existed, pathologist review of H&E sections prioritized samples with histologically apparent lymphocytes for sequencing. Using research autopsies of patients with and without GVHD, plus mouse models of GVHD, the study profiled TCR beta repertoires across many tissues. The human arm was conducted as a prospective observational study, and neither blinding nor randomization was performed. Study-level results and caveats: No blood samples were available for the non-GVHD comparator patients. In both patients and mice, only a limited portion of the TCR repertoire detected in tissues was captured by blood and spleen T cells. Only a few T cell clones appeared in more than one patient, yet motif-based clustering showed tissue-specific repertoire signatures that were shared between patients. Within patients, how anatomically similar the tissues were was a key factor in shaping TCR repertoire composition, regardless of disease or transplant status. The study did not establish which tissue TCRs were alloreactive or antigen-specific, and some clones may have been host cells that persisted. The patient cohort was small and varied clinically, and sampling depth was recognized as a limitation.

CDR1 and CDR2, looked up from the germline V gene, are SGHRS and YFSETQ. The CDR3 covers 15 residues, taking in both the cysteine and the phenylalanine. Solely the CDR3 DNA is kept, with 45 bases framed from the first base. The V and J ends are trimmed by 0 bases and 0 bases, leaving 9 bases between them. This clone is categorized as medium-sized (0.01 to 0.1%). The target of this receptor is not known. There are no base qualities to consult, and no much larger clone falls within one base. The receptor library was made with the immunoSEQ multiplex PCR assay. TCRbeta CDR3 sequencing was done by Adaptive Biotechnologies at survey depth, reporting CDR3 sequences, V/J genes, productive frequency and template counts. Amplification of TCR beta CDR3 regions started from genomic DNA instead of RNA. The paper's data handling went like this. Pairwise repertoire overlap between tissues was quantified with Jensen-Shannon divergence, where 1 means complete divergence and 0 identical. Tissues were clustered by single-linkage agglomerative hierarchical clustering of pairwise JSD values and displayed as dendrograms. GLIPH2 was applied to all patient samples using simulation_depth 1000, kmer_min_depth 3, and cdr3_length_cutoff 8, and only groups with more than two unique CDR3s were retained. A standardized tissue-overlap score was calculated by extrapolating Jaccard GLIPH-group overlap across patients to a standard repertoire size of 1000 clones. Linear mixed-effect models, with tissue as a fixed effect and individual as a random effect, were used to test how diversity related to clinical or experimental variables. TCRdb obtained this table from immuneACCESS and retained in-frame rearrangements with V and J assigned. These tables miss some clones; where compared with another copy, unresolved V genes account for less than half of the shortfall, and the remainder is unexplained. For V, J and clone size, that table is used; D and trimming come from the DNA. This sample holds some 6,800 clones; around 61% were observed only once. 20% to 25% of the sample belongs to the ten largest clones.

The label giving this sample's time point can be read as: human tissue collected at research (rapid) autopsy. For comparison, three non-HCT patients with other cancers were selected retrospectively, each having at least five GI tract samples and no known GI disease at death. After a median post-mortem interval of about 9.8 hours, the autopsy tissues collected included GI sites spanning esophagus to rectum, along with liver, skin and lymphoid organs including spleen. Each autopsy specimen was bisected, with one portion flash-frozen in liquid nitrogen and the remainder formalin-fixed, and the outer muscle layers of GI specimens were removed. To extract genomic DNA from frozen tissues, either the Mag-Bind Blood & Tissue DNA HDQ 96 Kit on a Chemagic 360 or the DNeasy Blood & Tissue Kit was used. Extracted DNA was further purified with the Genomic DNA Clean & Concentrator-25 kit because of concern about red blood cell contamination.

Sample: duodenum tissue, taken at autopsy. The chain was built from TRBV5-1 and TRBJ1-2; matching of 6 bases hints at TRBD1 as the D gene. This receptor was identified in a female donor aged 60 or older with lung cancer. The CDR3 is CASSLAGAANYGYTF. The sequenced DNA is TGCGCCAGCAGCTTGGCGGGGGCCGCTAACTATGGCTACACCTTC.